The sequence of this TCR beta chain was determined in a study of T cells after yellow fever vaccination. Production of TCR cDNA was by 5'RACE template switching, which also added a universal primer site and UMIs. TCRdb recomputed calls from the 5' RACE reads with MiXCR, one row per CDR3 protein. The sample has 200,000 to 250,000 distinct CDR3 sequences, 6.9% seen once. This CDR3 comprises 12 residues. The germline V and J ends were trimmed by 7 bases and 3 bases, with 12 bases remaining between them. Looked up from germline, CDR1 is SQVTM and CDR2 is ANQGSEA. This clonotype was obtained from a man aged 25 to 40 who received the YFV17D yellow fever vaccine. V is TRBV29-1 and J is TRBJ1-2, with no clear D. The specimen comprised CD4+ T cells sorted from PBMCs, sampled 15 days after the yellow fever booster vaccination. The CDR3 region has the DNA TGCAGCGCCGGAGATCCCCACTATGGCTACACCTTC. Translated, it gives CSAGDPHYGYTF.